This is a list of T cell receptor beta chains from one sample in a study of blood T cell repertoires in COVID-19. Here immunoSEQ multiplex PCR was the method, and the copy in TCRdb shows in-frame clones only, minus some. The sample comprises about 140,000 clones, 80% of which are singletons, and around 3.4% rests with the top ten. Sequencing was done on a sample of peripheral blood. The receptor source for this set is a man between 65 and 79 years old who had recovered from COVID-19. CDR3s include the opening cysteine and the closing phenylalanine or tryptophan. Only part of the rows carry a size: once, few, many, or a class if the clone is expanded.

>few|TRBV7-2
CASSLVGGSSREQYF
>-|TRBV6-2/TRBV6-3
CASSYRPPLVYEQYF
>-|TRBV7-3
CASQGGWATGELFF
>-|TRBV6-5
CASNPTSGTTYEQYF
>few|TRBV7-9
CASSFGLNNSPLHF
>-|TRBV3-1/TRBV3-2
CASSQDTSREGLRVSGELFF
>-|TRBV24-1
CATSDGTANEQFF
>-|TRBV7-2
CASSLGQSSSYEQYF
>-|TRBV11-2
CASSSLAGANNEQFF
>-|TRBV4-2
CASSQDSGEAKNIQYF
>-|TRBV9
CASSVRTGSMTDTQYF
>-|TRBV7-8
CASSLGQGLDTQYF
>-|TRBV6-1
CASSATGGPMSYNEQFF
>few|TRBV15
CATKGSKGGNEQFF
>-|TRBV30
CAWSLNRANTIYF
>-|TRBV3-1/TRBV3-2
CASSQDWAGGNIQYF
>many|TRBV4-1
CASSPEGTPGTGELFF
>-|TRBV24-1
CATSDLRANTGELFF
>-|TRBV30
CAWSASGTEAFF
>few|TRBV5-1
CASSREETQYF
>-|TRBV19
CASSSIQANYGYTF
>-|TRBV29-1
CSVAPGTADVYGYTF
>-|TRBV5-1
CASSLPGTGDRYEQYF
>-|TRBV7-8
CASSYLTSKNIQYF
>-|TRBV5-4
CASSIPGLAYDNEQFF
>-|TRBV19
CASSPTSGSWEQYF
>many|TRBV3-1/TRBV3-2
CASSVTTGMDSPLHF
>-|TRBV6-1
CASSEEAPIPAYEQYF
>-|TRBV18
CASSSPYQETQYF
>-|TRBV7-2
CASSLLHGGDTQYF
>-|TRBV19
CASSMGLTARYGYTF
>-|TRBV16
CASSQSAGGSYEQYF
>-|TRBV19
CASRGLAETDTQYF
>once|TRBV27
CASSLSGTVYEQYF
>-|TRBV19
CASKRAGLRGTDTQYF
>-|TRBV27
CASSLTGGSGNTIYF
>-|TRBV19
CASSRNLAGSNTGELFF
>many|TRBV10-1
CASSEGPGLAGETQYF
>once|TRBV4-2
CASSQDGGRGSEQYF
>-|TRBV7-9
CASSTGQGISPLHF
>-|TRBV2
CASSELLANEQFF
>-|TRBV5-1
CASSSGDPLAREQYF
>-|TRBV29-1
CSVIGWTSYEQYF
>few|TRBV27
CASSLGQKHEQYF
>-|TRBV27
CASRDRGFYEQYF
>-|TRBV7-2
CASSLNSRTATGELFF
>-|TRBV7-2
CASSLGQQRYNEQFF
>-|TRBV9
CASSPDIPSYEQYF
>-|TRBV27
CASSPGFNYGYTF
>few|TRBV5-4
CASSSDLLSGYEQYF
>-|TRBV2
CASALVSDEQYF
>once|TRBV5-4
CASSPAGGYTDTQYF